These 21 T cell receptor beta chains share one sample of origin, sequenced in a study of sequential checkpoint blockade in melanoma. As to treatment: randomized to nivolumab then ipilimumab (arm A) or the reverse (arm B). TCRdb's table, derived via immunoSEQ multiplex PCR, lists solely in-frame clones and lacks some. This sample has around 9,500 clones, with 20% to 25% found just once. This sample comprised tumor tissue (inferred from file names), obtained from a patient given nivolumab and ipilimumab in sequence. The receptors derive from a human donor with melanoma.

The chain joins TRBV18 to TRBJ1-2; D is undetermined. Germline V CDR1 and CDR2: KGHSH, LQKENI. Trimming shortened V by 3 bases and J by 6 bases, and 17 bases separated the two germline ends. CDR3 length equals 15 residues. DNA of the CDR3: TGTGCCAGCTCACCCCCCGCGGATGCAGCTAATGGCTACACCTTC. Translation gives CASSPPADAANGYTF.

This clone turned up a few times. The CDR3 protein is CASSSGTGYITDTQYF. Here the CDR3 DNA reads TGTGCCAGCAGCTCCGGGACAGGGTACATCACAGATACGCAGTATTTT. V usage is TRBV11-3 and J usage is TRBJ2-3; 9 bases are shared with TRBD1. The CDR3 extends over 16 amino acids. With 4 bases clipped from V and 2 bases from J, the junction kept 7 bases outside the gene matches. CDR1 SGHNT and CDR2 YENEEA come from the germline V gene.

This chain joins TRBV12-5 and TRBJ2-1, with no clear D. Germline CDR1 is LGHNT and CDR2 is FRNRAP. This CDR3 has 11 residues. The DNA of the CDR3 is TGTGCCACTCGGGTTTACAATGAGCAGTTCTTC. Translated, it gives CATRVYNEQFF.

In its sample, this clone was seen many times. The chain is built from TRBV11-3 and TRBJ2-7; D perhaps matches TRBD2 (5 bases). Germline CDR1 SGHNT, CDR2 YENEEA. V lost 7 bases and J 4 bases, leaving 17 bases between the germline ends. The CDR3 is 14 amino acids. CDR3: CASNLHGVWYEQYV. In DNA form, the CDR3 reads TGTGCCAGCAACCTCCACGGGGTCTGGTACGAGCAGTACGTC.

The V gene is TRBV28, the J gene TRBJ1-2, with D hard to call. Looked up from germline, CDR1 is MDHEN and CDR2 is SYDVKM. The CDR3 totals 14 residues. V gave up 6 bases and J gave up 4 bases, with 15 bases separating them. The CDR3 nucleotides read TGTGCCAGCAGCCCAGGATGGGAGCCCTATGGCTACACCTTC. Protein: CASSPGWEPYGYTF.

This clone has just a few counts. CDR3 protein: CASTGPWNYGYTF. CDR3 DNA: TGTGCCAGCACTGGCCCCTGGAACTATGGCTACACCTTC. This chain uses TRBV6-8 with TRBJ1-2; no firm D call. The CDR3 length is 13 residues. Trimming cost V 7 bases and J 2 bases, with 11 bases left between them. Germline CDR1 is MNHGY and CDR2 is SAAAGT.

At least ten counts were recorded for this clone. Here the CDR3 reads CATPPGLRNIQYF. The CDR3 DNA follows: TGTGCCACTCCCCCGGGGCTTAGGAACATTCAGTACTTC. The rearrangement links TRBV9 to TRBJ2-4, with D perhaps TRBD1 or TRBD2 (5 bases each). Germline V gene data show CDR1 as SGDLS and CDR2 as YYNGEE. The CDR3 length is 13 residues. V shed 9 bases and J shed 7 bases, with 17 bases lying between them.

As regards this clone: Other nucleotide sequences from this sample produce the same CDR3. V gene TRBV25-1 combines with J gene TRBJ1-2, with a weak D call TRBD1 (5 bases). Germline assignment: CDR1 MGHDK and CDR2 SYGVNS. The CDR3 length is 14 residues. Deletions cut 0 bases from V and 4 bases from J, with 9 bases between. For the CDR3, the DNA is TGTGCCAGCAGTGAATACGGGGGAGGCTATGGCTACACCTTC. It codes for CASSEYGGGYGYTF.

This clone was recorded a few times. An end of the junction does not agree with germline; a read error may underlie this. This CDR3 reads CASSLDWDFNEQFF. For the CDR3, the DNA is TGTGCCAGCAGCCTAGATTGGGATTTCAATGAGCAGTTCTTC. The gene calls are TRBV11-3 and TRBJ2-1; D not resolved. CDR3 length: 14 residues. The germline V gene has CDR1 SGHNT and CDR2 YENEEA.

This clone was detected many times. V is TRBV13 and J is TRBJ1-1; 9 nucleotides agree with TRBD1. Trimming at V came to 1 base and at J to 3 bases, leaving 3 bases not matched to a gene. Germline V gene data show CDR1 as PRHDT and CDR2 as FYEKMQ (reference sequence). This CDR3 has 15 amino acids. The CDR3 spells CASSLVQGAHTEAFF. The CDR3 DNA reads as TGTGCCAGCAGCTTAGTACAGGGGGCCCACACTGAAGCTTTCTTT.

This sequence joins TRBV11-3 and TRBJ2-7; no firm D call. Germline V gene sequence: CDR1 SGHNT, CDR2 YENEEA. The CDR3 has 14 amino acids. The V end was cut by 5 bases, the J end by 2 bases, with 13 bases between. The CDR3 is CASSPPHSPYEQYV. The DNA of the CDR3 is TGTGCCAGCAGCCCCCCCCATAGTCCCTACGAGCAGTACGTC.

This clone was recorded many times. CDR3 amino acids: CASSSPTGTSGVGELFF. For the CDR3, the DNA is TGTGCCAGCAGCTCACCGACCGGGACTAGCGGGGTCGGGGAGCTGTTTTTT. The gene calls are TRBV11-3 and TRBJ2-2; TRBD2 matches at 13 bases. The germline gives CDR1 SGHNT, CDR2 YENEEA. This CDR3 region has 17 residues. J gave up 7 bases and V 4 bases, and 9 bases lay outside the gene matches. The full variable domain, rest sourced from reference TRBV11-3 and TRBJ2-2, is EAGVVQSPRYKIIEKKQPVAFWCNPISGHNTLYWYLQNLGQGPELLIRYENEEAVDDSQLPKDRFSAERLKGVDSTLKIQPAELGDSAVYLCASSSPTGTSGVGELFFGEGSRLTVL.

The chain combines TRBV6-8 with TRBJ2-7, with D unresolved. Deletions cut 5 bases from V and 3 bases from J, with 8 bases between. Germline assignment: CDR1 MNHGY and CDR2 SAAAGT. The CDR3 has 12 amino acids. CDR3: CASSPNGYEQYV. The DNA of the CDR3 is TGTGCCAGCAGTCCTAATGGCTACGAGCAGTACGTC.

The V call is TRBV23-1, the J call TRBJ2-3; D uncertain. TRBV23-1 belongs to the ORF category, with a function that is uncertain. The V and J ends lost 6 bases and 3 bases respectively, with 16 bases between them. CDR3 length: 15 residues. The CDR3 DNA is TGCGCCAGCAGCCCAGGTTTATTGCATACAGATACGCAGTATTTT. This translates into CASSPGLLHTDTQYF.

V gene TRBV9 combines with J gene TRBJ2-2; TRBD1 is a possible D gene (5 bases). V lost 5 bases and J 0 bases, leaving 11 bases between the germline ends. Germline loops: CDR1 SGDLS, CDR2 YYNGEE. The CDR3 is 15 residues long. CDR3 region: CASRSWTPNTGELFF. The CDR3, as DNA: TGTGCCAGCAGATCGTGGACACCGAACACCGGGGAGCTGTTTTTT.

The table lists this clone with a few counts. This chain's CDR3 is CASSVGGAHYGYTF. CDR3 coding DNA: TGCGCCAGTTCGGTCGGGGGGGCCCACTATGGCTACACCTTC. The chain uses TRBV5-1 and TRBJ1-2; a possible D gene is TRBD1 (6 bases). The CDR3 has 14 residues. V dropped 8 bases and J dropped 3 bases, with 17 bases sitting between them. Germline CDR1 is SGHRS and CDR2 is YFSETQ.

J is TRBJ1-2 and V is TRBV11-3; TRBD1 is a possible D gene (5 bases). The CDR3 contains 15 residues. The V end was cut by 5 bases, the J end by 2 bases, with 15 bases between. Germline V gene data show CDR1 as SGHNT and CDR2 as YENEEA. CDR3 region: CASSPGGRENYGYTF. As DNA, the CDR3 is TGTGCCAGCAGCCCGGGGGGACGGGAGAACTATGGCTACACCTTC.

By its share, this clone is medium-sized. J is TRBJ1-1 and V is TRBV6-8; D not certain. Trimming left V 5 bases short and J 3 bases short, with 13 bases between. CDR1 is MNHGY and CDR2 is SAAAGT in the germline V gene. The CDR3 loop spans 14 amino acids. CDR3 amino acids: CASSRLGWDTEAFF. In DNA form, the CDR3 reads TGTGCCAGCAGTCGATTGGGGTGGGACACTGAAGCTTTCTTT.

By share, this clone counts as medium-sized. The CDR3 protein is CAIGSKAGGTEAFF. In DNA form, the CDR3 reads TGTGCCATCGGATCAAAAGCAGGAGGCACTGAAGCTTTCTTT. The V and J genes are TRBV6-8 and TRBJ1-1; D ambiguous. Germline V CDR1 and CDR2: MNHGY, SAAAGT. This CDR3 comprises 14 residues. Trimming removed 10 bases from V and 4 bases from J, with 19 bases in between.

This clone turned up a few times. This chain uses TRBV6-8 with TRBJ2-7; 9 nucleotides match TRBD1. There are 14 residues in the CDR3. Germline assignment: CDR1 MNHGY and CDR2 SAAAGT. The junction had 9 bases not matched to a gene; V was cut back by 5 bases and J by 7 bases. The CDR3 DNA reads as TGTGCCAGCAGTCCTACACAGGGGGCGAGGGAGCAGTACGTC. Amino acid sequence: CASSPTQGAREQYV.

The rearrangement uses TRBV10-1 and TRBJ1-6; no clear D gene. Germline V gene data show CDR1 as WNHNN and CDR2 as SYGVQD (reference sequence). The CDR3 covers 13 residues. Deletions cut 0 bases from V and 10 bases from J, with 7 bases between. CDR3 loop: CASSESIGSPLHF. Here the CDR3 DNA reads TGCGCCAGCAGTGAGTCGATCGGGTCACCCCTCCACTTT.